This T cell receptor beta chain is from a study of CD8 T cells in Susac syndrome. Sequencing of TCR beta drew on CD8+ and CD4+ T cells from blood. The CD8+ and CD4+ T cells were negatively isolated, with the TEMRA cells enriched by FACS. V lost 5 bases and J lost 4; bases outside the gene matches: 7. This CDR3 spans 14 amino acids. RNA was extracted with the RNeasy kit, and a quantity of 0.5 to 1 ug was reverse transcribed using random hexamers. Multiplex immunoSEQ PCR targeted 54 Vbeta and 13 Jbeta TCR beta segments. TCRdb reprocessed the immunoSEQ multiplex PCR reads via MiXCR and lists one record per CDR3 protein. The table lists around 200,000 distinct CDR3 sequences, roughly nine tenths of them singletons. This clonotype was picked up one time.

The specimen sequenced was CD8+ T cells from PBMCs. This chain links TRBV12-3 or TRBV12-4 with TRBJ2-7; 8 positions match TRBD2. The receptor comes from a human donor with multiple sclerosis. CDR3 coding DNA: TGTGCCAGCAGTCCTAGCACTAGCGGTTACGAGCAGTACTTC. It codes for CASSPSTSGYEQYF.